This TCR beta chain was identified during a study of vaccination effects on CD4 cells after COVID-19. At the level of the study: The median interval between the second dose and post-vaccine sampling was 72 days.

A word on this clone: Antigen unknown.

With about ten days of culture completed, CD4+ T cells were isolated. Each participant was administered two doses of either the BNT162b2 or the mRNA-1273 vaccine. Nobody among the vaccine recipients had prior SARS-CoV-2 infection (nucleocapsid antibodies were negative). Cultures had half their medium replaced with IL-2 medium on days 3 and 7. Profiling relied on immunoSEQ multiplex PCR, and the TCRdb table lists in-frame clones only, not all of them. The repertoire consists of about 66,000 clones, with roughly 80% occurring once and the leading ten covering about 2.4%. This CDR3 comprises 14 residues. Germline V gene sequence: CDR1 SGHRS, CDR2 YFSETQ. With V trimmed by 7 bases and J by 3 bases, 5 bases remained unmatched.

This TCR derives from a human donor who received a COVID-19 vaccine. Source: CD4+ T cells from PBMCs cultured without peptide, taken after COVID-19 vaccination. This chain connects TRBV5-1 to TRBJ2-3, with 10 bases aligning to TRBD2. The CDR3 spells CASGRAGGTDTQYF. In nucleotides, the CDR3 is TGCGCCAGCGGCAGAGCGGGGGGGACAGATACGCAGTATTTT.